The source of this T cell receptor (beta chain) is a study of shared clonotypes between healthy human individuals. Trimming at V came to 4 bases and at J to 0 bases, leaving 6 bases not matched to a gene. There are 19 residues in the CDR3. Per the germline V gene, CDR1 is SGDLS and CDR2 is YYNGEE. Here immunoSEQ multiplex PCR was the method, and the copy in TCRdb shows in-frame clones only, minus some. Seen here are roughly 1,600,000 clones, 98% to 99% observed once, and the top ten hold about 0.4%. The specimen was naive CD4+ T cells sorted from blood. Subset meaning: CD45RA+ positively selected. The J gene is TRBJ2-2, the V gene TRBV9, with TRBD2 identical over 16 bases. The receptor was derived from a man younger than 45 in good health. CDR3 residues: CASSPGTSGRVANTGELFF. The CDR3 DNA sequence: TGTGCCAGCAGCCCCGGGACTAGCGGGAGGGTGGCGAACACCGGGGAGCTGTTTTTT.